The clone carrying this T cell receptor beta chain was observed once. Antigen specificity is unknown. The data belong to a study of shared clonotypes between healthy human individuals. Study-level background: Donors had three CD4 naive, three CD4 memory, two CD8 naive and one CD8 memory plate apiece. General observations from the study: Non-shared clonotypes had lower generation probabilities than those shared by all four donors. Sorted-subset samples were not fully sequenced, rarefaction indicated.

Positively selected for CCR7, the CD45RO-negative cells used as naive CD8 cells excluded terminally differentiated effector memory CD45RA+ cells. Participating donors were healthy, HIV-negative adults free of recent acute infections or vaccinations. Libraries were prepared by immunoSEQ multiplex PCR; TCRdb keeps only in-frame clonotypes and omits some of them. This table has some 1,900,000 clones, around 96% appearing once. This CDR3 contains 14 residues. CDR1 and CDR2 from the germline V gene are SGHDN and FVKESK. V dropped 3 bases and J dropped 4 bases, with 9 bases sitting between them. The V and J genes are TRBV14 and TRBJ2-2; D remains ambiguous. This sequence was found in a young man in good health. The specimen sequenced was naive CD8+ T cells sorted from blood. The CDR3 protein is CASSHFESTGELFF. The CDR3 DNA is TGTGCCAGCAGCCATTTTGAAAGCACCGGGGAGCTGTTTTTT.